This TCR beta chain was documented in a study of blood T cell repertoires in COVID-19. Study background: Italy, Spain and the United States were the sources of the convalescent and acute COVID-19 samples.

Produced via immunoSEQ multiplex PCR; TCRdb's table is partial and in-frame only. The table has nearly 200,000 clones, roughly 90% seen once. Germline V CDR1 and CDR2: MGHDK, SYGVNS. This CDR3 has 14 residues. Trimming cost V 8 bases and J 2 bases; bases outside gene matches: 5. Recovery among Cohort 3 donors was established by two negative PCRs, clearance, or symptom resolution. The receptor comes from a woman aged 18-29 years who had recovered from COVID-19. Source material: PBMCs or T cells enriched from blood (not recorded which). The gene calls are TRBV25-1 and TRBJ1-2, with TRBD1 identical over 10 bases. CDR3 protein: CASAPGQGNYGYTF. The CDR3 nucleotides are TGTGCCAGCGCTCCGGGACAGGGGAACTATGGCTACACCTTC.